Presented here are 4 T cell receptor beta chains from one specimen sequenced in a study of cytomegalovirus exposure and HLA in healthy donors. It was with 60 Vbeta and 13 Jbeta primers that the PCR ran. Profiled with immunoSEQ multiplex PCR; TCRdb holds only in-frame clones, not every one. This sample yields approximately 150,000 clones, of which roughly 76% are seen a single time; less than 15% belongs to the top ten. Sequencing was done on a sample of PBMCs. Every receptor here comes from a woman aged 45-65 years in good health and CMV-seronegative.

Details on this clone: The junction differs from germline at one of its ends, possibly a read error. The gene calls are TRBV7-9 and TRBJ2-1; 8 bases fit TRBD2. CDR1 and CDR2 from the germline V gene are SEHNR and FQNEAQ (reference sequence). This CDR3 spans 15 amino acids. The chain's CDR3 is CSSSGRVGGSHEQFF. CDR3 nucleotide sequence: TGTTCCAGCAGCGGGAGAGTGGGGGGGTCCCATGAGCAGTTCTTC.

This sequence joins TRBV19 and TRBJ2-1; 7 nucleotides match TRBD2. This CDR3 comprises 15 residues. Germline V gene sequence: CDR1 LNHDA, CDR2 SQIVND (reference sequence). Germline trimming cut 5 bases from V and 6 bases from J; bases unmatched to any gene: 10. The CDR3, as DNA: TGTGCCAGTAGTGTGGCGGGAGTCCGTGGCAATGAGCAGTTCTTC. Translation: CASSVAGVRGNEQFF.

V usage is TRBV13 and J usage is TRBJ2-5, with 15 bases aligning to TRBD2. V shed 4 bases and J 5 bases; nucleotides not matched to a gene: 8. The germline V gene has CDR1 PRHDT and CDR2 FYEKMQ (reference sequence). This CDR3 contains 17 residues. CDR3 nucleotides: TGTGCCAGCAGCTCCCGGGGACTAGCGGGAGGTGTTGAGACCCAGTACTTC. Its protein product is CASSSRGLAGGVETQYF.

This chain joins TRBV27 and TRBJ1-2; no firm D call. Germline loops: CDR1 MNHEY, CDR2 SMNVEV (reference sequence). V dropped 5 bases and J dropped 7 bases, with 17 bases sitting between them. This CDR3 spans 14 amino acids. This CDR3 is CASSVVGGGFGYTF. The CDR3 DNA reads TGTGCCAGCAGTGTAGTGGGAGGAGGTTTTGGCTACACCTTC.